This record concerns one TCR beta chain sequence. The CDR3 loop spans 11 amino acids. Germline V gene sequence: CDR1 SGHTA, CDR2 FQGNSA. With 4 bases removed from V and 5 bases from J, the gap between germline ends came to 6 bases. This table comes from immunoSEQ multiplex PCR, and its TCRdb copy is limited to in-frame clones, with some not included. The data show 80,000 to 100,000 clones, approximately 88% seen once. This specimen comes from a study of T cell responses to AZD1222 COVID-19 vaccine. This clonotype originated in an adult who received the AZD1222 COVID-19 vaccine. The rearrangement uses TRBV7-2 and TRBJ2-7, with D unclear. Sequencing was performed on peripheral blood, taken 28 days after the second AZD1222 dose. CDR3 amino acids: CASSSRHEQYF. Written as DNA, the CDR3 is TGTGCCAGCAGCTCCCGCCACGAGCAGTACTTC.